A single TCR beta chain is shown here with its context. The target antigen is unknown. The data derive from a study of tumor-infiltrating lymphocytes in localized non-small cell lung cancer. Findings and limits, study-wide: Different pieces of the same tissue went to different assays, confounding technical variation with intratumor heterogeneity. T-cell fraction did not differ between immunotypes IM1 and IM2.

TCRdb's table, derived via immunoSEQ multiplex PCR, lists solely in-frame clones and lacks some. This table has about 15,000 clones, approximately 80% appearing once. The CDR3 is made up of 16 amino acids. Germline CDR1 is LNHNV and CDR2 is YYDKDF (reference sequence). Unmatched junction bases numbered 4, after V lost 1 base and J lost 4 bases. The chain recombines TRBV15 with TRBJ2-1, with 10 bases matching TRBD2. This receptor was identified in a human donor with non-small cell lung cancer. Sequencing was done on a sample of lung tumor tissue. This chain's CDR3 is CATSRVAGGRYNEQFF. CDR3 in DNA: TGTGCCACCAGCAGAGTAGCGGGAGGCCGTTACAATGAGCAGTTCTTC.